Listed here are 23 T cell receptor beta chains from one sample, sequenced in a study of regulatory T cells in long-lasting Graves disease. To make TCR beta libraries, researchers used iRepertoire HTBI primers and Arm-PCR of CDR3 regions. TCRdb processed the multiplex PCR reads anew with MiXCR; each CDR3 protein has one entry. The sample lists some 470,000 distinct CDR3 sequences, 20% to 25% occurring once. As for time point: persistent/refractory GD, antithyroid drugs over 5 years with positive TRAb. After RNA was extracted from PBMCs, the TCR library was made from it. Sequencing used peripheral blood mononuclear cells (PBMCs), obtained when the disease was refractory, from a patient treated with antithyroid drugs. These receptors all stem from a female donor with Graves disease.

This clonotype occurred many times. V and J are TRBV2 and TRBJ1-6; D possibly corresponds to TRBD1 (6 bases). The CDR3 sequence is 15 residues long. Per the germline V gene, CDR1 is SNHLY and CDR2 is FYNNEI. Deletions cut 1 base from V and 7 bases from J, with 11 bases between. The CDR3 DNA sequence: TGTGCCAGCAGTGAAGAACAGGGCGAGAATTCACCCCTCCACTTT. The encoded protein is CASSEEQGENSPLHF.

The CDR3 loop is CSARGRGKETQYF. CDR3 DNA: TGCAGTGCTAGGGGGCGTGGGAAAGAGACCCAGTACTTC. V is TRBV20-1 and J is TRBJ2-5; the D gene is possibly TRBD1 (5 bases). With 3 bases removed from V and 3 bases from J, the gap between germline ends came to 11 bases. Germline CDR1 and CDR2: DFQATT and SNEGSKA (reference sequence). The CDR3 loop spans 13 amino acids.

The count of this clonotype is one. The V gene is TRBV5-1, the J gene TRBJ2-7; a possible D gene is TRBD2 (6 bases). The CDR3 has 16 amino acids. Trimming left V 2 bases short and J 1 base short, with 16 bases between. The V gene's germline CDR1 is SGHRS and CDR2 YFSETQ. CDR3 in amino acids: CASSFSRGIKSYEQYF. The CDR3 DNA is TGCGCCAGCAGCTTTTCCCGGGGGATTAAGTCCTACGAGCAGTACTTC.

A few counts support this clonotype. J is TRBJ1-2 and V is TRBV27; possibly TRBD1 for D (5 bases). The V gene's germline CDR1 is MNHEY and CDR2 SMNVEV (reference sequence). Trimming removed 2 bases at V and 8 bases at J, with 21 bases between. This CDR3 contains 16 residues. CDR3 in DNA: TGTGCCAGCAGTTTAGATGGTTCGGGACCCCTAGCCGGCTACACCTTC. Amino acid sequence: CASSLDGSGPLAGYTF.

This clonotype was recorded at least ten times. The chain is built from TRBV2 and TRBJ1-1; D ambiguous. Trimming stripped 1 base from V and 1 base from J, with 7 bases between. This CDR3 is 14 amino acids long. Germline assignment: CDR1 SNHLY and CDR2 FYNNEI. In nucleotides, the CDR3 is TGTGCCAGCAGTGAAGGTTACCGGAACACTGAAGCTTTCTTT. Translation: CASSEGYRNTEAFF. Looking up the rest from reference TRBV2 and TRBJ1-1 gives the full variable domain: EPEVTQTPSHQVTQMGQEVILRCVPISNHLYFYWYRQILGQKVEFLVSFYNNEISEKSEIFDDQFSVERPDGSNFTLKIRSTKLEDSAMYFCASSEGYRNTEAFFGQGTRLTVV.

The rearrangement uses TRBV7-3 and TRBJ2-4; no clear D gene. Germline CDR1 and CDR2: SGHTA and FQGTGA. Trimming pared 1 base from V and 7 bases from J, leaving 8 bases between. The length of the CDR3 is 13 residues. The CDR3 loop reads CASSLIYGNIQYF. The CDR3 DNA sequence: TGTGCCAGCAGCTTAATTTACGGTAACATTCAGTACTTC.

The sample holds a few counts of this clonotype. The chain combines TRBV30 with TRBJ2-2, with D perhaps TRBD2 (6 bases). The CDR3 loop spans 14 amino acids. Looked up from germline, CDR1 is GTSNPN and CDR2 is SVGIG (reference sequence). Trimming took off 0 bases at V and 7 bases at J, with 12 bases between the two ends. For the CDR3, the DNA is TGTGCCTGGAGTGTACTCACTAGCCACGGGGAGCTGTTTTTT. It is translated as CAWSVLTSHGELFF.

The chain recombines TRBV24-1 with TRBJ2-2, with D perhaps matching TRBD1 (5 bases). CDR1 and CDR2 from the germline V gene are KGHDR and SFDVKD. Deletions cut 4 bases from V and 1 base from J, with 15 bases between. The CDR3 has 17 residues. CDR3 sequence: CATSELQVLGNTGELFF. The CDR3 DNA reads as TGTGCCACCAGTGAGTTACAGGTACTCGGGAACACCGGGGAGCTGTTTTTT.

V gene TRBV20-1 combines with J gene TRBJ1-4; 7 bases fit TRBD1. Germline CDR1 and CDR2: DFQATT and SNEGSKA (reference sequence). CDR3 length equals 15 residues. Germline trimming cut 5 bases from V and 6 bases from J; bases unmatched to any gene: 12. CDR3 sequence: CSALNSGTADEKLFF. The DNA for the CDR3 is TGCAGTGCTCTCAATTCCGGGACAGCGGATGAAAAACTGTTTTTT.

This clonotype was detected ten times or more. CDR3 sequence reads: CASSPGGELYEQYF. For the CDR3, the DNA is TGTGCCAGCAGTCCCGGTGGAGAACTCTACGAGCAGTACTTC. The chain carries TRBV28 and TRBJ2-7; D call uncertain. The V gene's germline CDR1 is MDHEN and CDR2 SYDVKM. Trimming cost V 5 bases and J 3 bases, with 14 bases left between them. This CDR3 comprises 14 residues.

This clonotype was recorded many times. The chain uses TRBV20-1 and TRBJ1-5; no firm D call. V was clipped by 5 bases and J by 6 bases, with 11 bases between them. Germline V gives CDR1 DFQATT, CDR2 SNEGSKA (reference sequence). The CDR3 consists of 12 residues. The CDR3 sequence is CSAEGVGQPQHF. The CDR3 nucleotides read TGCAGTGCTGAAGGCGTAGGTCAGCCCCAGCATTTT.

There are a few counts of this clonotype. The chain couples TRBV6-1 to TRBJ2-2; TRBD2 agrees at 13 bases. The germline gives CDR1 MNHNS, CDR2 SASEGT. After removal of 5 bases from V and 3 bases from J, the junction contained 9 bases not matched to a gene. The CDR3 contains 18 residues. The CDR3 DNA reads as TGTGCCAGCAGTCCCGGGACTAGCGGGGTTGCCCACACCGGGGAGCTGTTTTTT. It encodes CASSPGTSGVAHTGELFF.

This chain uses TRBV6-1 with TRBJ1-5; no firm D call. Germline values: CDR1 MNHNS, CDR2 SASEGT. V lost 3 bases, J lost 3 bases, and 12 bases lay in between. This CDR3 comprises 15 residues. The CDR3 nucleotides are TGTGCCAGCAGTGAGTTGTCCAGTTTCAATCAGCCCCAGCATTTT. Translated: CASSELSSFNQPQHF.

At least ten counts were recorded for this clonotype. The chain couples TRBV14 to TRBJ1-2, with 10 bases fitting TRBD1. CDR3 length equals 14 residues. CDR1 and CDR2 from the germline V gene are SGHDN and FVKESK. The trim removed 5 bases at V and 7 bases at J, leaving 7 bases unmatched. The CDR3 nucleotides are TGTGCCAGCAGCTACCGGGACAGGGGTTTTGGCTACACCTTC. This translates into CASSYRDRGFGYTF.

Ten or more counts support this clonotype. This rearrangement joins TRBV2 to TRBJ1-2, with D possibly being TRBD1 (5 bases). With 0 bases removed from V and 5 bases from J, the gap between germline ends came to 19 bases. The CDR3 is 17 amino acids. The germline V gene encodes CDR1 SNHLY and CDR2 FYNNEI. CDR3 region: CASSEAQGGWYEYGYTF. The CDR3 coding sequence is TGTGCCAGCAGTGAAGCGCAGGGTGGCTGGTATGAGTATGGCTACACCTTC.

The sample holds many counts of this clonotype. The V and J genes are TRBV6-2 or TRBV6-3 and TRBJ2-5, with 12 bases that match TRBD1. CDR3 length equals 15 residues. Unmatched junction bases numbered 1, after V lost 2 bases and J lost 3 bases. CDR1 MNHEY and CDR2 SVGEGT come from the germline V gene. The DNA of the CDR3 is TGTGCCAGCAGTTACGGGACAGGGGGCGAAGAGACCCAGTACTTC. This codes for CASSYGTGGEETQYF.

This clonotype was seen only a few times. This rearrangement joins TRBV7-8 to TRBJ1-5, with unresolved D. V was clipped by 1 base and J by 12 bases, with 10 bases between them. Germline CDR1 is SGHVS and CDR2 is FQNEAQ. The CDR3 is 12 residues long. The CDR3 region has the DNA TGTGCCAGCAGCTTAGGAGGCCAGATCCAGCATTTT. Protein: CASSLGGQIQHF. Full variable domain (remainder filled in from reference TRBV7-8 and TRBJ1-5): GAGVSQSPRYKVAKRGQDVALRCDPISGHVSLFWYQQALGQGPEFLTYFQNEAQLDKSGLPSDRFFAERPEGSVSTLKIQRTQQEDSAVYLCASSLGGQIQHFGDGTRLSIL.

This clonotype was seen a handful of times. The rearrangement uses TRBV15 and TRBJ1-1; D is ambiguous. CDR3 length equals 17 residues. Trimming left V 0 bases short and J 7 bases short, with 21 bases between. The germline gives CDR1 LNHNV, CDR2 YYDKDF (reference sequence). CDR3: CATSRDQLVGDLGEAFF. DNA for the CDR3: TGTGCCACCAGCAGAGATCAGCTAGTGGGAGATTTAGGTGAAGCTTTCTTT. Variable domain in full (rest from reference TRBV15 and TRBJ1-1): DAMVIQNPRYQVTQFGKPVTLSCSQTLNHNVMYWYQQKSSQAPKLLFHYYDKDFNNEADTPDNFQSRRPNTSFCFLDIRSPGLGDTAMYLCATSRDQLVGDLGEAFFGQGTRLTVV.

The chain links TRBV5-1 to TRBJ2-5; D is unclear. CDR1 is SGHRS, CDR2 YFSETQ, per germline. The CDR3 is 13 amino acids. Trimming took 1 base from V and 4 from J, leaving 8 bases between them. CDR3 loop: CASSLRESETQYF. CDR3 DNA: TGCGCCAGCAGCTTGAGGGAATCAGAGACCCAGTACTTC.

There are many counts of this clonotype. The rearrangement links TRBV2 to TRBJ2-7; D ambiguous. Trimming took 1 base from V and 0 from J, leaving 7 bases between them. The CDR3 loop spans 14 amino acids. Germline CDR1 and CDR2: SNHLY and FYNNEI. CDR3 nucleotides: TGTGCCAGCAGTGAAGTGGTCGTCTCCTACGAGCAGTACTTC. Protein product: CASSEVVVSYEQYF.

The CDR3 reads CSAPLADTGELFF. The CDR3 coding sequence is TGCAGTGCGCCGCTAGCGGACACCGGGGAGCTGTTTTTT. This chain joins TRBV20-1 and TRBJ2-2, with TRBD2 identical over 7 bases. CDR3 length: 13 amino acids. Germline CDR1 and CDR2: DFQATT and SNEGSKA (reference sequence). Losses at the gene ends were 6 bases for V and 3 bases for J; bases not matched to a gene: 4.

This clonotype was found many times. The chain employs TRBV25-1 and TRBJ2-2; D call uncertain. CDR3 size: 14 residues. V was cut by 4 bases and J by 9 bases, with 15 bases left in between. Germline V gives CDR1 MGHDK, CDR2 SYGVNS. CDR3 loop: CASSATWGVRELFF. The CDR3 coding sequence is TGTGCCAGCAGTGCGACGTGGGGTGTCAGGGAGCTGTTTTTT.

Remarks on this clonotype: This may be a read error: a much more frequent sequence differs by one nucleotide. The chain has TRBV29-1 and TRBJ2-5; D uncertain. Germline-derived CDR1 and CDR2 are SQVTM and ANQGSEA. This CDR3 comprises 13 residues. The CDR3 sequence: CNVEVETGGTQYF. In DNA form, the CDR3 reads TGCAACGTTGAAGTGGAGACCGGTGGGACCCAGTACTTC.